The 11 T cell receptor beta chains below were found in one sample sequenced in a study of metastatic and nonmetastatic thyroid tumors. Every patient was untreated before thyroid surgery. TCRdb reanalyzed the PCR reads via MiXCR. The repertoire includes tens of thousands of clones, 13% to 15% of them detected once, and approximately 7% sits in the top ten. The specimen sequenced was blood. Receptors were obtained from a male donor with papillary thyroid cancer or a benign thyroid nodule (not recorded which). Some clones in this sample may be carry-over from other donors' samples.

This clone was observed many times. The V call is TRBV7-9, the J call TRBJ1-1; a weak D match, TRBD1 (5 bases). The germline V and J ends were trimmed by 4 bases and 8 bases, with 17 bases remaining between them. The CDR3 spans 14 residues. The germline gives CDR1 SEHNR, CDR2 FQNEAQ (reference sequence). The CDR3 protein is CASSSSGREGEAFF. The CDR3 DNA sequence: TGTGCCAGCAGCTCTAGTGGCCGCGAGGGGGAAGCTTTCTTT.

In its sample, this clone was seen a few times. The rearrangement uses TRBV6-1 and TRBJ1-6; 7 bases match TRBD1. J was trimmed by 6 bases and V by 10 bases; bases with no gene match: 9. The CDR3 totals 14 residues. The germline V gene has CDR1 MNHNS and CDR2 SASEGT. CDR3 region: CAIRGYRTNSPLHF. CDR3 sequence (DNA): TGTGCCATCAGGGGGTACAGAACTAATTCACCCCTCCACTTT.

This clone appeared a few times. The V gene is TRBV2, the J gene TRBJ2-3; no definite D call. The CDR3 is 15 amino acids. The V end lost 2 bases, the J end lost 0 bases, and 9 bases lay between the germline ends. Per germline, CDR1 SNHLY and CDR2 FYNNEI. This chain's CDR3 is CASSESGSSTDTQYF. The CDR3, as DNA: TGTGCCAGCAGTGAATCGGGCAGTAGCACAGATACGCAGTATTTT. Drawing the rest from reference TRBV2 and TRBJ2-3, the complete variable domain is EPEVTQTPSHQVTQMGQEVILRCVPISNHLYFYWYRQILGQKVEFLVSFYNNEISEKSEIFDDQFSVERPDGSNFTLKIRSTKLEDSAMYFCASSESGSSTDTQYFGPGTRLTVL.

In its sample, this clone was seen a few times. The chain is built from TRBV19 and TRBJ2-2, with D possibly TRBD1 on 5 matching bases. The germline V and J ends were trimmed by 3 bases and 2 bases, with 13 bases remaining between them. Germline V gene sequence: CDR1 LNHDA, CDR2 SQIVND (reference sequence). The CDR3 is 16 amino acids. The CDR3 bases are TGTGCCAGTAGTATCCCCGACAGTGTTAACACCGGGGAGCTGTTTTTT. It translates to CASSIPDSVNTGELFF.

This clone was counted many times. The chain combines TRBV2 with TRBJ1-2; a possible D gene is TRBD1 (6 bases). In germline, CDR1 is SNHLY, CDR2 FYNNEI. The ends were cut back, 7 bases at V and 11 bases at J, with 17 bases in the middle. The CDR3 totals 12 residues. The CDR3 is CASTPDSKGYTF. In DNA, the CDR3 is TGTGCCAGCACTCCGGACAGTAAGGGGTACACCTTC. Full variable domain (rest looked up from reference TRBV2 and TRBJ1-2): EPEVTQTPSHQVTQMGQEVILRCVPISNHLYFYWYRQILGQKVEFLVSFYNNEISEKSEIFDDQFSVERPDGSNFTLKIRSTKLEDSAMYFCASTPDSKGYTFGSGTRLTVV.

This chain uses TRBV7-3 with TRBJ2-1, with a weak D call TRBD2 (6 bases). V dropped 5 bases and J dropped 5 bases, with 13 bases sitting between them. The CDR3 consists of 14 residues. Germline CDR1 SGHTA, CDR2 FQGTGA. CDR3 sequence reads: CASSNFRGNNEQFF. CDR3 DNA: TGTGCCAGCAGCAATTTCCGCGGGAACAATGAGCAGTTCTTC.

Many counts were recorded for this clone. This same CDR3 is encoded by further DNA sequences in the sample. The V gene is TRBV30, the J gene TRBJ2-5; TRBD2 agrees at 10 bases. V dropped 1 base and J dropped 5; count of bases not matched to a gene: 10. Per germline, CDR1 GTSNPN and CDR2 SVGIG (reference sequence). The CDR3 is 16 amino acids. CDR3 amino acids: CAWSALAGYGGETQYF. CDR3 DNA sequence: TGTGCCTGGAGTGCACTAGCGGGATACGGCGGTGAGACCCAGTACTTC.

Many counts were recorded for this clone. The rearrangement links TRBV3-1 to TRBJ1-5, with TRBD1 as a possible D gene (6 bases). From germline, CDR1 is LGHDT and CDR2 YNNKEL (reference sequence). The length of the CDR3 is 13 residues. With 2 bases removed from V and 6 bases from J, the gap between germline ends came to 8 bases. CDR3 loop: CASSQQGGQPQHF. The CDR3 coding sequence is TGTGCCAGCAGCCAACAAGGGGGTCAGCCCCAGCATTTT.

In nucleotides, the CDR3 is TGTGCCAGCAGTCTCACGTGGGGCTGGGAGCTGTTTTTT. This translates into CASSLTWGWELFF. This sequence joins TRBV12-3 or TRBV12-4 and TRBJ2-2; D may be TRBD1 (5 bases). This CDR3 comprises 13 residues. Trimming pared 5 bases from V and 9 bases from J, leaving 13 bases between.

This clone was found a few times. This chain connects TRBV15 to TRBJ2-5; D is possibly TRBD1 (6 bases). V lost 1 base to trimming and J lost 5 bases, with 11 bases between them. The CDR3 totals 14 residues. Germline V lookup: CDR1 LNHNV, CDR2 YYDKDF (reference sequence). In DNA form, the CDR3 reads TGTGCCACCAGCAGAGGAGGGGGTAAGGAGACCCAGTACTTC. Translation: CATSRGGGKETQYF.

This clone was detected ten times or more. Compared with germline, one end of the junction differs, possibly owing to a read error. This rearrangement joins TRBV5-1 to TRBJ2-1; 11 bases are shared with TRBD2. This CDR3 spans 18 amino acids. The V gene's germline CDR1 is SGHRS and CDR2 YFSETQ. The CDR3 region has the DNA TGCGCCAGCAGCACGGGATCAGGTAGCGGGAGGGCCTATAATGAGCAGTTCTTC. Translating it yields CASSTGSGSGRAYNEQFF. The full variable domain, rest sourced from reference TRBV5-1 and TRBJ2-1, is KAGVTQTPRYLIKTRGQQVTLSCSPISGHRSVSWYQQTPGQGLQFLFEYFSETQRNKGNFPGRFSGRQFSNSRSEMNVSTLELGDSALYLCASSTGSGSGRAYNEQFFGPGTRLTVL.